This TCR beta chain appears in the sequencing data of a study of human T cells and chemical hapten exposure. This CDR3 is built from 15 residues. Between the trimmed V and J ends, which lost 2 bases and 8 bases, there was a span of 18 bases. Germline CDR1 and CDR2: SGHAT and FQNNGV. Time point defined: pre-sensitization, week 0. Sample treatment: therapeutic diphenylcyclopropenone sensitization with weekly scalp DPC. With regard to this clonotype: Its matching antigen is unknown.

Library preparation tagged each individual cDNA molecule with a unique molecular identifier. Original processing methods: Across samples, TCR counts had a median of 95,638 and ranged from 23,224 to 690,600. Each CDR3 protein is one row after TCRdb ran MiXCR on the RACE reads. TCRdb's processing, not the authors', yielded these V and J calls. Here the sample spans about 250,000 distinct CDR3 sequences, roughly 7.4% being singletons. Study results and caveats: Counts of expanded TCRs (at PT1) showed a positive correlation with patch test score.

This receptor was identified in a man aged 18-30 years with alopecia areata. Some clones in this sample may be carry-over from other donors' samples. The sample here was whole blood, taken in connection with sensitization to the hapten diphenylcyclopropenone (DPC). This chain links TRBV11-2 with TRBJ2-5; D is ambiguous. The CDR3 loop reads CASSLLGRVGLTQYF. Written as DNA, the CDR3 is TGTGCCAGCAGCTTACTCGGCCGGGTTGGGTTAACCCAGTACTTC.